A single sample gave rise to the 23 T cell receptor beta chains below, sequenced in a study of tumor-infiltrating lymphocytes in oesophageal squamous cell carcinoma. TCRdb fed the PCR reads into MiXCR, producing one record per CDR3 protein. There are approximately 13,000 distinct CDR3 sequences in the sample; around 60% occur only once, and around a third lies in the top ten. Source material: esophageal tumor tissue. The receptors derive from a female donor with esophageal squamous cell carcinoma.

The V gene is TRBV10-3, the J gene TRBJ2-5; D possibly matches TRBD1 or TRBD2 (7 bases each). This CDR3 comprises 14 residues. Trimming cost V 6 bases and J 5 bases, with 16 bases left between them. CDR1 and CDR2 from the germline V gene are ENHRY and SYGVKD. The DNA for the CDR3 is TGTGCCATCAGCTCAGGGGGGGCGGAGGAGACCCAGTACTTC. Residues: CAISSGGAEETQYF.

This chain uses TRBV7-3 with TRBJ2-3; TRBD2 aligns across 7 bases. The CDR3 totals 17 residues. CDR1 and CDR2 from the germline V gene are SGHTA and FQGTGA. V shed 0 bases and J 0 bases; nucleotides not matched to a gene: 6. CDR3 loop: CASSLTGTIRSTDTQYF. The CDR3 DNA sequence: TGTGCCAGCAGCTTAACAGGGACTATCCGAAGCACAGATACGCAGTATTTT.

In nucleotides, the CDR3 is TGTGCCAGCAGCTTGGAGGGGAGGGAACAAGAGACCCAGTACTTC. It specifies CASSLEGREQETQYF. V gene TRBV11-3 combines with J gene TRBJ2-5; 7 positions agree with TRBD2. The CDR3 totals 15 residues. Per the germline V gene, CDR1 is SGHNT and CDR2 is YENEEA. J lost 2 bases, V lost 3 bases, and 6 bases had no gene match.

The chain employs TRBV28 and TRBJ1-2; TRBD1 matches 11 bases. Per germline, CDR1 MDHEN and CDR2 SYDVKM. The trim removed 3 bases at V and 5 bases at J, leaving 2 bases unmatched. The CDR3 extends over 14 amino acids. The CDR3 loop is CASSFGDRGYGYTF. The DNA for the CDR3 is TGTGCCAGCAGTTTTGGGGACAGGGGGTATGGCTACACCTTC.

This clonotype qualifies as large (0.1 to 1%). V gene TRBV7-2 combines with J gene TRBJ2-1, with a tentative D call TRBD1 (6 bases). The CDR3 extends over 17 amino acids. CDR1 SGHTA and CDR2 FQGNSA come from the germline V gene. Trimming pared 4 bases from V and 8 bases from J, leaving 24 bases between. The CDR3 DNA reads as TGTGCCAGCAGCTCCCCCGTAGGGGGACGAGGGTCCGATGAGCAGTTCTTC. Translation: CASSSPVGGRGSDEQFF.

In its sample, this clonotype ranks as hyperexpanded. The gene calls are TRBV7-9 and TRBJ2-1; tentatively, D is TRBD1 (5 bases). Trimming removed 3 bases from V and 2 bases from J, with 11 bases in between. Per the germline V gene, CDR1 is SEHNR and CDR2 is FQNEAQ (reference sequence). This CDR3 spans 15 amino acids. The CDR3 protein is CASSLGPAAYNEQFF. The CDR3 nucleotides read TGTGCCAGCAGCTTGGGGCCTGCGGCCTACAATGAGCAGTTCTTC.

This clonotype was recorded at least ten times. The chain joins TRBV27 to TRBJ1-5, with D unresolved. This CDR3 is built from 13 residues. Trimming shortened V by 6 bases and J by 7 bases, and 13 bases separated the two germline ends. The germline V gene encodes CDR1 MNHEY and CDR2 SMNVEV (reference sequence). The CDR3 nucleotides are TGTGCCAGCAGCCCTTTGGCGGGACAGCCCCAGCATTTT. This translates into CASSPLAGQPQHF.

To note about this clonotype: The junction shows a germline mismatch at one end, possibly a read error. The chain uses TRBV7-6 and TRBJ2-5; no clear D. The germline V gene encodes CDR1 SGHVS and CDR2 FNYEAQ. The CDR3 contains 12 residues. The CDR3 sequence is CASSLPYNEQSF. CDR3 sequence (DNA): TGTGCCAGCAGCTTACCGTACAATGAGCAGTCCTTC.

Details on this clonotype: One end of the junction fails to match germline, which may point to a read error. This chain joins TRBV7-6 and TRBJ2-1; D possibly corresponds to TRBD2 (6 bases). The CDR3 totals 13 residues. Germline V lookup: CDR1 SGHVS, CDR2 FNYEAQ. The CDR3 here is CASSAGTYNEQFF. The CDR3 coding sequence is TGTGCTAGCAGCGCCGGGACTTACAATGAGCAGTTCTTC.

The chain links TRBV27 to TRBJ1-1; a weak D match, TRBD1 (5 bases). V lost 6 bases and J lost 1, with 15 bases in between. The CDR3 sequence is 15 residues long. Per germline, CDR1 MNHEY and CDR2 SMNVEV (reference sequence). DNA for the CDR3: TGTGCCAGCAGCCTTGGAGACAGAGAGAACACTGAAGCTTTCTTT. As protein: CASSLGDRENTEAFF.

The chain couples TRBV28 to TRBJ2-1; 8 positions match TRBD2. This CDR3 spans 16 amino acids. Germline CDR1 MDHEN, CDR2 SYDVKM. V dropped 3 bases and J dropped 3; count of bases not matched to a gene: 7. The CDR3 region has the DNA TGTGCCAGCAGTTTTTTTTTCAGCGGGGGCTACAATGAGCAGTTCTTC. This codes for CASSFFFSGGYNEQFF.

The gene calls are TRBV7-2 and TRBJ2-1, with 7 bases aligning to TRBD1. The tail of the sequence fits TRBJ2-7 better, so the J call may be wrong. The CDR3 covers 16 residues. Germline V gene lookup returns CDR1 SGHTA and CDR2 FQGNSA. The CDR3: CASSSTRQGSYNEQYF. The CDR3 DNA reads as TGTGCCAGCAGCTCCACTCGACAGGGCTCCTACAATGAGCAGTACTTC.

CDR3 protein: CASSGRLAPQETQYF. The CDR3 bases are TGTGCCAGCAGCGGACGACTAGCTCCCCAAGAGACCCAGTACTTC. The chain couples TRBV11-2 to TRBJ2-5, with TRBD2 matching over 7 bases. The CDR3 has 15 amino acids. The germline CDR1 and CDR2 sequences are SGHAT and FQNNGV. V shed 5 bases, J shed 1 base, and the junction held 7 bases outside the gene matches.

J is TRBJ2-4 and V is TRBV7-2, with 11 bases that match TRBD2. The DNA matches TRBJ2-1 better at its end, which makes the J call doubtful. The CDR3 spans 20 residues. Germline CDR1 and CDR2: SGHTA and FQGNSA. The CDR3 sequence is CASSPRVQSLAGGQYNEQFF. In nucleotides, the CDR3 is TGTGCCAGCAGCCCTAGGGTACAATCATTAGCGGGGGGGCAGTACAATGAGCAGTTCTTC.

This sequence joins TRBV28 and TRBJ2-3; tentative D call: TRBD1 (5 bases). Matching the DNA end better, TRBJ1-1 makes the J call doubtful. Germline V gene sequence: CDR1 MDHEN, CDR2 SYDVKM. The CDR3 contains 15 residues. CDR3 sequence: CASTSGGAVNTEAFF. The CDR3 DNA reads as TGTGCCAGCACCTCTGGAGGGGCAGTGAACACTGAAGCTTTCTTT.

The table lists this clonotype with a few counts. The genes are TRBV11-3 and TRBJ2-3; D call uncertain. Per germline, CDR1 SGHNT and CDR2 YENEEA. Deletions cut 1 base from V and 5 bases from J, with 7 bases between. The CDR3 runs 13 residues. The CDR3 region has the DNA TGTGCCAGCAGCTTAGTCGGAAGAGATACGCAGTATTTT. It translates to CASSLVGRDTQYF.

The chain uses TRBV6-6 and TRBJ1-1; no clear D. The V end was cut by 0 bases, the J end by 0 bases, with 11 bases between. CDR1 is MNHNY and CDR2 is SVGAGI in the germline V gene (reference sequence). CDR3 length: 16 amino acids. The CDR3 protein is CASSYSTTFMNTEAFF. The CDR3 coding sequence is TGTGCCAGCAGTTACTCGACCACATTCATGAACACTGAAGCTTTCTTT.

This clonotype was observed a single time. The J gene is TRBJ2-7, the V gene TRBV5-4; D may be TRBD2 (6 bases). The J call is in doubt because the DNA end fits TRBJ2-1 better. The CDR3 is made up of 18 amino acids. CDR1 is SGHNT, CDR2 YYREEE, per germline (reference sequence). The CDR3 protein is CASSLASKGLFTYNEQFF. The CDR3, as DNA: TGTGCCAGCAGCTTAGCTAGTAAGGGACTTTTTACCTACAATGAGCAGTTCTTC.

This clonotype is labeled as large. The DNA for the CDR3 is TGTGCCAGCAGCTTAAACTGGGGACAGGGAAACGAGCAGTACTTC. Its protein is CASSLNWGQGNEQYF. This rearrangement joins TRBV7-3 to TRBJ2-7; 9 positions match TRBD1. The V gene end was trimmed by 1 base and the J gene end by 5 bases; junction bases not matched to a gene: 6. In germline, CDR1 is SGHTA, CDR2 FQGTGA. The CDR3 covers 15 residues.

Here the CDR3 reads CASRATGTGAYNEQFF. CDR3 coding DNA: TGTGCCAGCAGGGCCACCGGGACAGGGGCCTACAATGAGCAGTTCTTC. The rearrangement joins TRBV12-3 or TRBV12-4 to TRBJ2-1; 10 bases align to TRBD1. J gave up 2 bases and V 6 bases, and 7 bases lay outside the gene matches. The CDR3 contains 16 residues.

J is TRBJ2-4 and V is TRBV10-3, with D possibly TRBD1 on 5 matching bases. The J call may be incorrect, as the DNA end agrees better with TRBJ2-7. Germline V CDR1 and CDR2: ENHRY, SYGVKD. The CDR3 totals 14 residues. Here the CDR3 DNA reads TGTGCCATCAGTGAAAGCCAGGGTTTCTACGAGCAGTACTTC. It codes for CAISESQGFYEQYF.

The chain has TRBV7-2 and TRBJ2-5, with TRBD2 identical over 7 bases. The CDR3 covers 16 residues. With 1 base clipped from V and 4 bases from J, the junction kept 9 bases outside the gene matches. The germline CDR1 and CDR2 sequences are SGHTA and FQGNSA. The CDR3 here is CASSLGGGSSAETQYF. CDR3 bases: TGTGCCAGCAGCTTAGGGGGCGGGAGTTCGGCAGAGACCCAGTACTTC.

CDR3 in amino acids: CASSLSMPDTQYF. CDR3 in DNA: TGTGCCAGCAGTTTATCCATGCCAGATACGCAGTATTTT. The rearrangement joins TRBV27 to TRBJ2-3; no clear D. Deletions cut 0 bases from V and 4 bases from J, with 5 bases between. The CDR3 consists of 13 residues. Germline V gene lookup returns CDR1 MNHEY and CDR2 SMNVEV (reference sequence).